This passage covers 17 T cell receptor beta chains from one sample sequenced in a study of tumor T cells in aggressive B-cell lymphoma. Sequenced by immunoSEQ multiplex PCR; TCRdb stores in-frame clones only, minus some. The sample includes over a thousand clones, 92% of them seen just once. The sequenced material came from tumor tissue. Receptors were obtained from an adult with diffuse large B cell lymphoma.

The chain carries TRBV7-2 and TRBJ2-7; 8 bases match TRBD2. The V gene's germline CDR1 is SGHTA and CDR2 FQGNSA. The CDR3 has 15 residues. J gave up 4 bases and V 5 bases, and 10 bases lay outside the gene matches. The CDR3 DNA is TGTGCCAGCAGCCCCGGGGGGGGGATGCTTTACGAGCAGTACTTC. This sequence encodes CASSPGGGMLYEQYF.

This chain joins TRBV2 and TRBJ2-2, with TRBD1 as a possible D gene (6 bases). The CDR3 is 14 residues long. V was shortened by 4 bases and J by 7 bases, with 13 bases between the two germline ends. The germline CDR1 and CDR2 sequences are SNHLY and FYNNEI. The CDR3: CASSVDRFIGELFF. CDR3 bases: TGTGCCAGCAGTGTCGACAGGTTTATCGGGGAGCTGTTTTTT.

This clone has a single count. The chain has TRBV15 and TRBJ2-1, with D perhaps TRBD2 (6 bases). The V gene lost 4 bases and the J gene lost 4 bases, with 14 bases spanning the gap. Germline V lookup: CDR1 LNHNV, CDR2 YYDKDF (reference sequence). CDR3 length equals 15 residues. The CDR3 nucleotides read TGTGCCACCAGCATTGCCCGGGACTCTTACAATGAGCAGTTCTTC. This encodes CATSIARDSYNEQFF.

The CDR3 is CASSSALTSGQFF. The CDR3 coding sequence is TGTGCCAGCAGCTCCGCACTGACTAGCGGGCAGTTCTTC. V usage is TRBV11-2 and J usage is TRBJ2-1, with 9 bases fitting TRBD2. The V segment lost 4 bases and the J segment 12 bases; nucleotides outside the gene matches: 7. The CDR3 has 13 amino acids. The germline V gene encodes CDR1 SGHAT and CDR2 FQNNGV.

The chain is built from TRBV28 and TRBJ1-1; TRBD1 matches 9 bases. V lost 4 bases to trimming and J lost 2 bases; unmatched junction nucleotides: 2. The CDR3 is 14 residues long. From germline, CDR1 is MDHEN and CDR2 SYDVKM. The CDR3 DNA reads TGTGCCAGCAGTTCGGGACAGGGAAACACTGAAGCTTTCTTT. Amino acids: CASSSGQGNTEAFF.

The chain combines TRBV19 with TRBJ2-1; TRBD1 agrees at 8 bases. Germline assignment: CDR1 LNHDA and CDR2 SQIVND (reference sequence). This CDR3 spans 14 amino acids. V shed 6 bases, J shed 3 bases, and the junction held 4 bases outside the gene matches. CDR3 residues: CASRSQGDYNEQFF. The CDR3 DNA sequence: TGTGCCAGTAGATCACAGGGGGACTACAATGAGCAGTTCTTC.

The V call is TRBV27, the J call TRBJ1-2; unclear D gene. CDR1 MNHEY and CDR2 SMNVEV come from the germline V gene (reference sequence). The CDR3 covers 16 residues. The germline V and J ends were trimmed by 5 bases and 0 bases, with 16 bases remaining between them. This CDR3 is CASSPTWELANYGYTF. The CDR3 DNA sequence: TGTGCCAGCAGTCCTACATGGGAGTTGGCTAACTATGGCTACACCTTC.

CDR3: CASSTGQGSSYEQYF. The CDR3 bases are TGTGCCAGTAGTACAGGACAGGGGTCATCCTACGAGCAGTACTTC. The chain is built from TRBV19 and TRBJ2-7, with TRBD1 matching 9 bases. This CDR3 is 15 amino acids long. Germline-derived CDR1 and CDR2 are LNHDA and SQIVND (reference sequence). V dropped 4 bases and J dropped 1; count of bases not matched to a gene: 5.

The chain couples TRBV15 to TRBJ2-1; D remains unclear. The CDR3 length is 13 residues. Germline-derived CDR1 and CDR2 are LNHNV and YYDKDF (reference sequence). The ends were cut back, 6 bases at V and 3 bases at J, with 9 bases in the middle. The CDR3 DNA sequence: TGTGCCACCAGGGCTACGGGCTACAATGAGCAGTTCTTC. Translated, it gives CATRATGYNEQFF.

This chain uses TRBV2 with TRBJ2-4, with D possibly matching TRBD2 (6 bases). Trimming cost V 6 bases and J 5 bases, with 17 bases left between them. Germline V gene data show CDR1 as SNHLY and CDR2 as FYNNEI. The CDR3 covers 15 residues. For the CDR3, the DNA is TGTGCCAGCAGCGATTGGGGGGAGGTAGAAAACATTCAGTACTTC. Encoded protein: CASSDWGEVENIQYF.

The CDR3 DNA is TGTGCCAGCAGCTTGTGGGCTGGAGAAAAACTGTTTTTT. It specifies CASSLWAGEKLFF. The rearrangement joins TRBV7-2 to TRBJ1-4; D is unclear. The CDR3 sequence is 13 residues long. Germline assignment: CDR1 SGHTA and CDR2 FQGNSA. V was shortened by 3 bases and J by 8 bases, with 10 bases between the two germline ends.

J is TRBJ1-6 and V is TRBV7-2; D uncertain. V shed 2 bases and J shed 8 bases, with 7 bases lying between them. The germline V gene encodes CDR1 SGHTA and CDR2 FQGNSA. The CDR3 is made up of 13 amino acids. The CDR3 region is CASSLYEDSPLHF. CDR3 nucleotides: TGTGCCAGCAGCTTATATGAGGATTCACCCCTCCACTTT.

The chain is built from TRBV10-3 and TRBJ2-7, with D possibly being TRBD1 (5 bases). The V gene's germline CDR1 is ENHRY and CDR2 SYGVKD. The V end was cut by 3 bases, the J end by 1 base, with 13 bases between. CDR3 size: 15 residues. The DNA of the CDR3 is TGTGCCATCAGTGAAAGGGGTCCCGGTTCCTACGAGCAGTACTTC. Translating gives CAISERGPGSYEQYF.

The chain has TRBV6-4 and TRBJ2-1, with 8 bases aligning to TRBD2. The J segment lost 6 bases and the V segment lost 4 bases, leaving 2 bases of the junction unmatched. The CDR3 totals 13 residues. Germline V CDR1 and CDR2: MRHNA, SNTAGT. The CDR3: CASSVGLANEQFF. CDR3 coding DNA: TGTGCCAGCAGTGTCGGACTAGCCAATGAGCAGTTCTTC.

V and J are TRBV28 and TRBJ1-3; D unresolved. Germline CDR1 reads MDHEN; CDR2 reads SYDVKM. V shed 3 bases and J shed 0 bases, with 12 bases lying between them. The CDR3 contains 16 residues. The CDR3 spells CASSFGRAFSGNTIYF. The CDR3 bases are TGTGCCAGCAGTTTTGGGAGGGCATTCTCTGGAAACACCATATATTTT.

This clone has only a few counts. J is TRBJ1-1 and V is TRBV7-9; D uncertain. Deletions cut 1 base from V and 3 bases from J, with 6 bases between. The CDR3 totals 13 residues. Germline assignment: CDR1 SEHNR and CDR2 FQNEAQ (reference sequence). The CDR3 spells CASSLGAYTEAFF. CDR3 DNA: TGTGCCAGCAGCTTAGGGGCTTACACTGAAGCTTTCTTT.

This chain connects TRBV10-2 to TRBJ2-5, with TRBD1 identical over 9 bases. The CDR3 length is 14 residues. Unmatched junction bases numbered 12, after V lost 11 bases and J lost 5 bases. CDR1 and CDR2 from the germline V gene are WSHSY and SAAADI. The CDR3 sequence: CAATTGTGWETQYF. The CDR3 region has the DNA TGCGCCGCCACCACCGGGACAGGGTGGGAGACCCAGTACTTC.